This passage covers 29 T cell receptor beta chains from one sample sequenced in a study of blood T cells in healthy people across ages. A second PCR, run for about 6 to 12 cycles, used a sample-barcoded 5' primer plus a J-beta primer mix. One entry per CDR3 protein results from TCRdb running MiXCR on the 5' RACE reads. Counted here are a few hundred thousand distinct CDR3 sequences, 27% occurring once; the ten biggest clones make up around a sixth. What was sequenced was blood. Receptors were obtained from a woman aged 70 to 79 in good health.

The J gene is TRBJ1-1, the V gene TRBV7-2; D is undetermined. The CDR3 is 11 amino acids. Trimming took off 2 bases at V and 11 bases at J, with 9 bases between the two ends. From germline, CDR1 is SGHTA and CDR2 FQGNSA. CDR3 loop: CASSLTREAFF. The CDR3 DNA reads TGTGCCAGCAGCTTAACGCGGGAGGCTTTCTTT.

The chain joins TRBV7-2 to TRBJ2-5, with D perhaps matching TRBD2 (5 bases). The CDR3 runs to 16 residues. Germline V CDR1 and CDR2: SGHTA, FQGNSA. The V end was cut by 2 bases, the J end by 5 bases, with 18 bases between. The CDR3 DNA reads TGTGCCAGCAGCTTATCACTAGTTGGGCGAGGGGAGACCCAGTACTTC. Protein product: CASSLSLVGRGETQYF.

This chain joins TRBV7-9 and TRBJ2-7, with TRBD1 matching 9 bases. This CDR3 is built from 12 residues. V was pared by 5 bases and J by 6 bases, with 2 bases of the junction left unmatched. CDR1 and CDR2 from the germline V gene are SEHNR and FQNEAQ (reference sequence). The CDR3 DNA follows: TGTGCCAGCAGCGTGACAGGGGGCGAGCAGTACTTC. Translation: CASSVTGGEQYF.

The chain recombines TRBV14 with TRBJ2-3; weak D call: TRBD2 (6 bases). This CDR3 has 16 amino acids. V lost 4 bases and J 0 bases, leaving 14 bases between the germline ends. From germline, CDR1 is SGHDN and CDR2 FVKESK. CDR3 DNA: TGTGCCAGCAGCCGACCCGGGACTGGCAGCACAGATACGCAGTATTTT. Encoded protein: CASSRPGTGSTDTQYF.

This clonotype was found a few times. The chain links TRBV29-1 to TRBJ1-2; no firm D call. The CDR3 spans 12 residues. Germline CDR1 SQVTM, CDR2 ANQGSEA. The ends were cut back, 3 bases at V and 4 bases at J, with 9 bases in the middle. CDR3 DNA sequence: TGCAGCGTTGAGGAGAACATCTATGGCTACACCTTC. It codes for CSVEENIYGYTF.

This clonotype was seen a handful of times. The rearrangement uses TRBV3-1 and TRBJ2-2; possibly TRBD1 or TRBD2 for D (6 bases each). There are 16 residues in the CDR3. The V gene lost 1 base and the J gene lost 5 bases, with 14 bases spanning the gap. CDR1 LGHDT and CDR2 YNNKEL come from the germline V gene (reference sequence). For the CDR3, the DNA is TGTGCCAGCAGCCAAGGTGGGGGGCGCGATACCGGGGAGCTGTTTTTT. Its translation: CASSQGGGRDTGELFF.

A note on this clonotype: Sequence at one end of the junction differs from germline and may be a read error. This rearrangement joins TRBV10-3 to TRBJ2-3, with TRBD2 matching 8 bases. The germline V gene encodes CDR1 ENHRY and CDR2 SYGVKD. The CDR3 is made up of 14 amino acids. The CDR3 DNA follows: TGTGCAATCAGTCGGACTAGCCACACAGATACGCAGTATTTT. Residues: CAISRTSHTDTQYF.

This clonotype was counted only a few times. The V call is TRBV11-2, the J call TRBJ1-2, with a possible D match to TRBD1 (6 bases). The CDR3 runs to 12 residues. V lost 6 bases and J 8 bases, leaving 13 bases between the germline ends. CDR1 SGHAT and CDR2 FQNNGV come from the germline V gene. The CDR3 region is CASSWAGDGYTF. The CDR3 region has the DNA TGTGCCAGCAGTTGGGCAGGGGACGGCTACACCTTC.

The chain links TRBV2 to TRBJ2-7, with D unresolved. With 5 bases removed from V and 6 bases from J, the gap between germline ends came to 14 bases. Per the germline V gene, CDR1 is SNHLY and CDR2 is FYNNEI. The CDR3 extends over 13 amino acids. The CDR3 loop is CASSSRPLTEQYF. As DNA, the CDR3 is TGTGCCAGCAGTTCACGACCCCTCACCGAGCAGTACTTC.

A few counts support this clonotype. This chain uses TRBV12-3 or TRBV12-4 with TRBJ2-6, with 11 bases aligning to TRBD1. J gave up 0 bases and V 6 bases, and 7 bases lay outside the gene matches. This CDR3 has 18 residues. CDR3 residues: CASRLGQGVLSGANVLTF. In DNA form, the CDR3 reads TGTGCCAGCAGATTGGGACAGGGGGTCCTCTCTGGGGCCAACGTCCTGACTTTC.

This clonotype was seen repeatedly, ten times or more. The chain couples TRBV7-3 to TRBJ1-1; 9 bases map to TRBD1. This CDR3 has 14 amino acids. Germline CDR1 is SGHTA and CDR2 is FQGTGA. V gave up 5 bases and J gave up 1 base; unmatched junction bases: 2. CDR3: CASSRDRANTEAFF. Here the CDR3 DNA reads TGTGCCAGCAGCCGGGACAGGGCGAACACTGAAGCTTTCTTT. The full variable domain, with the rest looked up from reference TRBV7-3 and TRBJ1-1, is GAGVSQTPSNKVTEKGKYVELRCDPISGHTALYWYRQSLGQGPEFLIYFQGTGAADDSGLPNDRFFAVRPEGSVSTLKIQRTERGDSAVYLCASSRDRANTEAFFGQGTRLTVV.

V usage is TRBV6-1 and J usage is TRBJ2-3, with D possibly being TRBD1 (6 bases). V gave up 6 bases and J gave up 3 bases, with 16 bases separating them. Per the germline V gene, CDR1 is MNHNS and CDR2 is SASEGT. CDR3 length equals 15 residues. CDR3 sequence: CASRLLGGATDTQYF. The CDR3 nucleotides read TGTGCCAGCAGATTGCTTGGGGGCGCAACAGATACGCAGTATTTT.

The V gene is TRBV29-1, the J gene TRBJ1-5, with TRBD1 matching over 7 bases. Germline trimming cut 4 bases from V and 9 bases from J; bases unmatched to any gene: 3. The germline V gene has CDR1 SQVTM and CDR2 ANQGSEA. There are 11 residues in the CDR3. The CDR3 DNA reads as TGCAGCGTTGTGGCAGGGGGGCCCCAGCATTTT. Encoded protein: CSVVAGGPQHF.

In its sample, this clonotype was seen a few times. The chain recombines TRBV6-1 with TRBJ2-7; 8 bases agree with TRBD2. V shed 5 bases, J shed 2 bases, and the junction held 17 bases outside the gene matches. Germline loops: CDR1 MNHNS, CDR2 SASEGT. CDR3 length: 18 residues. The CDR3 reads CASSLRPPVSGEAYEQYF. DNA for the CDR3: TGTGCCAGCAGTCTCAGACCCCCGGTTAGCGGGGAAGCCTACGAGCAGTACTTC.

This chain connects TRBV7-3 to TRBJ2-5, with D perhaps matching TRBD1 or TRBD2 (5 bases each). The J call is doubtful: the DNA matches TRBJ2-1 better. The CDR3 spans 13 residues. The V gene's germline CDR1 is SGHTA and CDR2 FQGTGA. CDR3: CASSLTRDLEQFF. DNA of the CDR3: TGTGCCAGCAGCTTAACCCGGGACCTCGAGCAGTTCTTC.

The chain links TRBV5-5 to TRBJ2-7; D could derive from TRBD1 or TRBD2 (5 bases each). CDR3 length: 14 residues. Trimming took 2 bases from V and 6 from J, leaving 15 bases between them. CDR1 SGHKS and CDR2 YYEKEE come from the germline V gene (reference sequence). The DNA of the CDR3 is TGTGCCAGCAGCTTATCCGGGACGGTTGGCGAGCAGTACTTC. Amino acid sequence: CASSLSGTVGEQYF. Full variable domain (missing parts from reference TRBV5-5 and TRBJ2-7): DAGVTQSPTHLIKTRGQQVTLRCSPISGHKSVSWYQQVLGQGPQFIFQYYEKEERGRGNFPDRFSARQFPNYSSELNVNALLLGDSALYLCASSLSGTVGEQYFGPGTRLTVT.

The chain couples TRBV10-3 to TRBJ1-1; weak D call: TRBD1 (6 bases). From germline, CDR1 is ENHRY and CDR2 SYGVKD. Trimming took off 2 bases at V and 4 bases at J, with 14 bases between the two ends. The CDR3 is made up of 15 amino acids. For the CDR3, the DNA is TGTGCCATCAGTGAGGCCTCACAGGGCGGCACTGAAGCTTTCTTT. Protein: CAISEASQGGTEAFF.

The V gene is TRBV6-2 or TRBV6-3, the J gene TRBJ2-2, with D possibly TRBD1 on 5 matching bases. Germline CDR1 and CDR2: MNHEY and SVGEGT. V shed 0 bases and J shed 4 bases, with 12 bases lying between them. The CDR3 spans 16 residues. CDR3 sequence (DNA): TGTGCCAGCAGTTACTCGGGGCGGAAGAGCACCGGGGAGCTGTTTTTT. It is translated as CASSYSGRKSTGELFF.

This clonotype was picked up a small number of times. This chain connects TRBV7-2 to TRBJ2-7; D is possibly TRBD1 or TRBD2 (6 bases each). The J call could be wrong; TRBJ2-5 is a better fit for the DNA end. This CDR3 comprises 14 residues. The germline V gene has CDR1 SGHTA and CDR2 FQGNSA. The CDR3 coding sequence is TGTGCCAGCAGCTTAAATCGGGGGCATGAGACCCAGTACTTC. As protein: CASSLNRGHETQYF.

This rearrangement joins TRBV20-1 to TRBJ2-1; a weak D match, TRBD2 (7 bases). The J call may be in error: the DNA end matches TRBJ2-5 better. There are 15 residues in the CDR3. The germline CDR1 and CDR2 sequences are DFQATT and SNEGSKA (reference sequence). The CDR3 protein is CSARDIGGRLAPQYF. The DNA for the CDR3 is TGCAGTGCTAGAGATATCGGGGGGCGGCTTGCGCCCCAGTACTTC.

The rearrangement links TRBV7-2 to TRBJ2-7; D ambiguous. The CDR3 consists of 15 residues. Germline V CDR1 and CDR2: SGHTA, FQGNSA. V was cut by 1 base and J by 0 bases, with 10 bases left in between. The CDR3 nucleotides read TGTGCCAGCAGCTTAGTGTCATCAATCTCCTACGAGCAGTACTTC. Translated: CASSLVSSISYEQYF.

The chain joins TRBV7-7 to TRBJ2-1, with D possibly being TRBD1 (5 bases). Trimming pared 2 bases from V and 8 bases from J, leaving 10 bases between. Germline loops: CDR1 SSHAT, CDR2 FNYEAQ (reference sequence). The CDR3 is 13 residues long. The chain's CDR3 is CASSLKQGYEQFF. DNA of the CDR3: TGTGCCAGCAGCTTAAAGCAGGGCTATGAGCAGTTCTTC.

The CDR3 loop reads CASSLSGGGTQYF. DNA of the CDR3: TGTGCCAGCAGCTTGAGCGGGGGGGGTACGCAGTATTTT. The rearrangement links TRBV5-4 to TRBJ2-3; 10 bases map to TRBD2. Germline V gives CDR1 SGHNT, CDR2 YYREEE (reference sequence). V was clipped by 1 base and J by 8 bases; unmatched bases: 1. The CDR3 extends over 13 amino acids.

With regard to this clonotype: A read error is likely, as this CDR3 ends without the conserved phenylalanine or tryptophan. This sequence joins TRBV20-1 and TRBJ1-2; a weak D match, TRBD1 (6 bases). Per germline, CDR1 DFQATT and CDR2 SNEGSKA (reference sequence). The CDR3 extends over 12 amino acids. The CDR3 spells CSASTGNYDYTL. The CDR3 DNA reads as TGCAGTGCTAGTACAGGGAACTATGACTACACCCTC.

This clonotype was picked up a small number of times. The chain links TRBV7-9 to TRBJ2-7; D may be TRBD1 (6 bases). Deletions cut 5 bases from V and 6 bases from J, with 23 bases between. This CDR3 has 16 residues. From germline, CDR1 is SEHNR and CDR2 FQNEAQ (reference sequence). The CDR3 nucleotides are TGTGCCAGCAGCAAAGGAACAGGGATTGGTCGAGCCGAGCAGTACTTC. It is translated as CASSKGTGIGRAEQYF.

V usage is TRBV18 and J usage is TRBJ1-2; D remains ambiguous. From germline, CDR1 is KGHSH and CDR2 LQKENI. Trimming cost V 2 bases and J 4 bases, with 11 bases left between them. The CDR3 loop spans 14 amino acids. For the CDR3, the DNA is TGTGCCAGCTCACCAGACACCGCGGGCTATGGCTACACCTTC. This codes for CASSPDTAGYGYTF.

The CDR3 nucleotides read TGTGCCACTACCTTCGGGACAAGCACTGAAGCTTTCTTT. Protein: CATTFGTSTEAFF. The gene calls are TRBV10-3 and TRBJ1-1; D possibly corresponds to TRBD1 (6 bases). CDR1 ENHRY and CDR2 SYGVKD come from the germline V gene. Trimming pared 10 bases from V and 4 bases from J, leaving 16 bases between. CDR3 length: 13 residues.

This clonotype was found a few times. The J gene is TRBJ2-5, the V gene TRBV5-1; the match to TRBD2 covers 7 bases. The end of the DNA is better explained by TRBJ2-1, so the J call may be wrong. The CDR3 is 17 amino acids. Germline V CDR1 and CDR2: SGHRS, YFSETQ. The CDR3 DNA reads as TGCGCCAGCAGCCTGACCGAGCGGGGCTCCCTATTCAATGAGCAGTTCTTC. Translated, it gives CASSLTERGSLFNEQFF.

This clonotype was seen more than once but under ten times. V usage is TRBV6-1 and J usage is TRBJ1-2, with D maybe TRBD1 (5 bases). CDR3 length: 13 amino acids. CDR1 and CDR2 from the germline V gene are MNHNS and SASEGT. Deletions cut 1 base from V and 6 bases from J, with 9 bases between. The CDR3 nucleotides read TGTGCCAGCAGTGAAGGGGGACGGGATGGCTACACCTTC. Translating gives CASSEGGRDGYTF.